The rows below give T cell receptor beta chains drawn from one sample of a study of shared clonotypes between healthy human individuals. Only in-frame clones appear in the TCRdb table, and some are missing; sequencing was by immunoSEQ multiplex PCR. Found here are roughly 770,000 clones, approximately 96% of them singletons; the top ten hold around 0.21%. Material: naive CD8+ T cells sorted from blood. These receptors all stem from a man aged 25-45 years in good health. Both conserved end residues are part of each CDR3. A D gene is named only where the DNA matches it firmly. The size entry is marked missing in some rows and otherwise reads once, few, many or a size class.

D gene	clone size	V gene	J gene	CDR3 protein	CDR3 DNA
TRBD1	-	TRBV7-9	TRBJ1-1	CASSLARQGAYTEAFF	TGTGCCAGCAGCTTAGCGAGACAGGGGGCCTATACTGAAGCTTTCTTT
TRBD1	-	TRBV11-2	TRBJ2-1	CASSRQGFNEQFF	TGTGCCAGCAGCAGACAGGGTTTCAATGAGCAGTTCTTC
-	-	TRBV28	TRBJ1-5	CASSLLGAEKNQPQHF	TGTGCCAGCAGTTTATTGGGGGCAGAAAAAAATCAGCCCCAGCATTTT
-	once	TRBV11-2	TRBJ2-7	CASSGEDTYEQYF	TGTGCCAGCAGCGGGGAGGACACCTACGAGCAGTACTTC
-	-	TRBV10-3	TRBJ2-3	CAISVPPADTQYF	TGTGCCATCAGTGTGCCCCCCGCAGATACGCAGTATTTT
TRBD2	-	TRBV7-9	TRBJ2-2	CASSETSAEHRELFF	TGTGCCAGCAGCGAGACTAGCGCCGAACACAGGGAGCTGTTTTTT
TRBD2	-	TRBV7-6	TRBJ2-5	CASSLTLAGGGQETQYF	TGTGCCAGCAGCTTAACTTTAGCGGGAGGGGGACAAGAGACCCAGTACTTC
TRBD2	-	TRBV5-1	TRBJ2-7	CASSSPGLAGGPSHEQYF	TGCGCCAGCAGCTCCCCGGGACTAGCGGGAGGGCCGTCCCACGAGCAGTACTTC
-	-	TRBV15	TRBJ2-1	CATSSVALALHEQFF	TGTGCCACCAGCAGCGTAGCGCTAGCTTTGCATGAGCAGTTCTTC
-	-	TRBV19	TRBJ2-7	CARRTGTFSEQYF	TGTGCCAGAAGAACCGGGACATTTTCGGAGCAGTACTTC
TRBD2	-	TRBV27	TRBJ2-7	CASSQPRPGLAGQYEQYF	TGTGCCAGCAGTCAACCGAGGCCGGGACTAGCGGGACAATACGAGCAGTACTTC
-	-	TRBV9	TRBJ2-3	CASSVEKITDTQYF	TGTGCCAGCAGCGTAGAAAAGATCACAGATACGCAGTATTTT
TRBD1	-	TRBV29-1	TRBJ2-7	CSAWTGGSYEQYF	TGCAGCGCATGGACAGGGGGGTCCTACGAGCAGTACTTC
-	-	TRBV5-5	TRBJ2-5	CASSLAGWQETQYF	TGTGCCAGCAGCTTGGCGGGCTGGCAAGAGACCCAGTACTTC
-	-	TRBV7-2	TRBJ2-5	CASSLGGWRAKETQYF	TGTGCCAGCAGCTTAGGCGGCTGGAGGGCAAAAGAGACCCAGTACTTC
-	once	TRBV6-6	TRBJ1-2	CASSPSRGDGYTF	TGTGCCAGCAGTCCCTCGCGAGGGGATGGCTACACCTTC
TRBD1	-	TRBV7-8	TRBJ2-7	CASSKRGQGPTYEQYF	TGTGCCAGCAGCAAAAGGGGACAGGGCCCTACCTACGAGCAGTACTTC
-	-	TRBV5-1	TRBJ2-7	CASSLGGSEQYF	TGCGCCAGCAGCTTGGGAGGTAGCGAGCAGTACTTC
-	-	TRBV27	TRBJ2-7	CASSPPSSYEQYF	TGTGCCAGCAGTCCTCCCTCATCCTACGAGCAGTACTTC
TRBD2	-	TRBV7-8	TRBJ2-1	CASSLGVAGGAYNEQFF	TGTGCCAGCAGCTTAGGAGTAGCGGGAGGGGCCTACAATGAGCAGTTCTTC
-	once	TRBV7-9	TRBJ1-1	CASRTSARGPGNTEAFF	TGTGCCAGCAGAACTTCGGCTCGAGGTCCCGGGAACACTGAAGCTTTCTTT
TRBD2	-	TRBV7-9	TRBJ2-7	CASSLAGSYEQYF	TGTGCCAGCAGCCTAGCGGGGTCCTACGAGCAGTACTTC
-	-	TRBV5-6	TRBJ2-7	CASSFRGASGFSEQYF	TGTGCCAGCAGCTTTAGGGGGGCTAGCGGTTTTTCCGAGCAGTACTTC
-	-	TRBV27	TRBJ2-1	CASSIGHSSYNEQFF	TGTGCCAGCAGCATAGGACACAGCTCCTACAATGAGCAGTTCTTC
TRBD1	-	TRBV19	TRBJ2-1	CASSLQGAPSYNEQFF	TGTGCCAGTAGCTTACAGGGGGCCCCCTCCTACAATGAGCAGTTCTTC
-	-	TRBV7-9	TRBJ2-1	CASSLVIEQFF	TGTGCCAGCAGCTTAGTAATCGAGCAGTTCTTC
-	few	TRBV2	TRBJ2-6	CASRSGANVLTF	TGTGCCAGCAGATCCGGGGCCAACGTCCTGACTTTC
TRBD1	-	TRBV7-9	TRBJ1-4	CASSPNHDREGNEKLFF	TGTGCCAGCAGCCCGAATCATGACAGGGAAGGTAATGAAAAACTGTTTTTT
-	-	TRBV14	TRBJ2-5	CASSHADPRRLQETQYF	TGTGCCAGCAGCCATGCGGACCCTCGACGCCTCCAAGAGACCCAGTACTTC
-	-	TRBV7-2	TRBJ2-1	CASSLEGSNNEQFF	TGTGCCAGCAGCTTAGAAGGGAGCAACAATGAGCAGTTCTTC
TRBD2	-	TRBV7-9	TRBJ2-7	CASSPKGTSGTYEQYF	TGTGCCAGCAGCCCTAAAGGGACTAGCGGAACCTACGAGCAGTACTTC
TRBD2	-	TRBV4-3	TRBJ2-5	CASSQEGLVRETQYF	TGCGCCAGCAGCCAAGAGGGACTAGTGAGGGAGACCCAGTACTTC
TRBD2	-	TRBV7-8	TRBJ2-3	CASSPIGLAGSTDTQYF	TGTGCCAGCAGCCCCATTGGGCTAGCGGGAAGCACAGATACGCAGTATTTT
-	-	TRBV29-1	TRBJ1-2	CSVEAETNYGYTF	TGCAGCGTTGAAGCAGAGACTAACTATGGCTACACCTTC
TRBD1	-	TRBV7-9	TRBJ2-1	CASSYPGTGGDEQFF	TGTGCCAGCAGCTACCCCGGGACAGGGGGCGATGAGCAGTTCTTC
TRBD1	-	TRBV28	TRBJ1-1	CASSLPTGVTEAFF	TGTGCCAGCAGTTTACCCACAGGGGTCACTGAAGCTTTCTTT
-	-	TRBV7-9	TRBJ2-1	CASSLDSPGDEQFF	TGTGCCAGCAGCTTAGACTCTCCCGGCGATGAGCAGTTCTTC
-	-	TRBV7-9	TRBJ2-3	CASSPRQGRTDTQYF	TGTGCCAGCAGCCCCAGGCAGGGGCGCACAGATACGCAGTATTTT
-	once	TRBV5-6	TRBJ1-1	CASSSGHSEAFF	TGTGCCAGCAGCTCGGGACACTCAGAAGCTTTCTTT
-	-	TRBV28	TRBJ1-5	CASSLLPLSNSNQPQHF	TGTGCCAGCAGTTTATTGCCGCTATCAAATAGCAATCAGCCCCAGCATTTT
-	once	TRBV4-3	TRBJ2-1	CASSHGWEQFF	TGCGCCAGCAGCCATGGATGGGAGCAGTTCTTC
-	-	TRBV28	TRBJ2-7	CASSLPRLEQYF	TGTGCCAGCAGCCTCCCTCGCCTCGAGCAGTACTTC
-	-	TRBV6-1	TRBJ2-1	CASSEAGEGYNEQFF	TGTGCCAGCAGTGAAGCGGGAGAGGGATACAATGAGCAGTTCTTC
-	once	TRBV14	TRBJ1-1	CASSLLRGGTEAFF	TGTGCCAGCAGCCTCCTTAGAGGAGGAACTGAAGCTTTCTTT
-	-	TRBV4-1	TRBJ1-5	CASSQGAVNNQPQHF	TGCGCCAGCAGCCAAGGGGCGGTGAACAATCAGCCCCAGCATTTT
-	-	TRBV27	TRBJ1-4	CASSILGEEKLFF	TGTGCCAGCAGTATCCTCGGGGAGGAAAAACTGTTTTTT
TRBD1	-	TRBV25-1	TRBJ1-4	CASSESPSDRVGEKLFF	TGTGCCAGCAGTGAATCCCCCTCCGACAGGGTGGGAGAAAAACTGTTTTTT
-	-	TRBV4-1	TRBJ2-5	CASSQEGVEETQYF	TGCGCCAGCAGCCAAGAGGGGGTGGAAGAGACCCAGTACTTC
TRBD2	-	TRBV29-1	TRBJ2-1	CSVEHPLAGFYNEQFF	TGCAGCGTTGAACACCCCCTAGCGGGGTTTTACAATGAGCAGTTCTTC
TRBD2	-	TRBV29-1	TRBJ2-5	CSVEGGLGLAWIEETQYF	TGCAGCGTTGAAGGGGGACTTGGACTAGCCTGGATTGAAGAGACCCAGTACTTC
TRBD2	once	TRBV29-1	TRBJ2-1	CSVAGGLNNWNEQFF	TGCAGCGTTGCGGGAGGGCTAAATAACTGGAATGAGCAGTTCTTC
TRBD1	-	TRBV28	TRBJ2-5	CASNLFGDRGQETQYF	TGTGCCAGCAACCTATTTGGGGACAGGGGGCAAGAGACCCAGTACTTC
TRBD1	-	TRBV4-3	TRBJ2-7	CASSQTGTASYEQYF	TGCGCCAGCAGCCAAACCGGGACAGCCTCCTACGAGCAGTACTTC
TRBD2	-	TRBV11-3	TRBJ2-1	CASSSHSGSSYNEQFF	TGTGCCAGCAGCTCACATAGCGGGAGCTCCTACAATGAGCAGTTCTTC
-	-	TRBV5-5	TRBJ1-1	CASFGNSDTEAFF	TGTGCCAGCTTTGGAAACTCGGATACTGAAGCTTTCTTT